This entry concerns a single T cell receptor (beta chain). Its antigen is currently unknown. Profiled with immunoSEQ multiplex PCR; TCRdb holds only in-frame clones, not every one. The sample lists about 340,000 clones; around 86% were seen once. This record belongs to a study of cytomegalovirus exposure and HLA in healthy donors. Regarding the study as a whole: The study labeled under 200 TCR beta chains cytomegalovirus-associated. There were a few CMV-associated chains whose specificity for CMV antigens was confirmed in vitro.

The CDR3 is 15 residues long. Between the trimmed V and J ends, which lost 3 bases and 0 bases, there was a span of 11 bases. The germline V gene has CDR1 SGHRS and CDR2 YFSETQ. The sequenced sample was PBMCs. The origin of this receptor is a woman aged 18 to 35 in good health and CMV-seronegative. The chain has TRBV5-1 and TRBJ2-3; no firm D call. DNA for the CDR3: TGCGCCAGCAGCTCCCAAGCCTCTAGCACAGATACGCAGTATTTT. Residues: CASSSQASSTDTQYF.